Listed here is a single T cell receptor beta chain. Its target is unknown. Both TRBC1 and TRBC2 were covered by a beta constant-region primer of two equimolar oligonucleotides. The ligated cDNA underwent four PCR rounds using SP2 and nested alpha and beta constant-region primers. Using its own MiXCR run on the UMI-ligation and nested PCR reads, TCRdb lists one record per CDR3 protein. The repertoire holds tens of thousands of distinct CDR3 sequences, around 8.8% seen once, with 22% in the top ten. The record originates from a study of naive and memory T cell subsets. Findings of the study overall: Expression changes during T cell differentiation may affect RNA-based TCR counts. In naive cells, over 90% of TCR sequences were seen only once.

Overnight CMV lysate stimulation of fresh PBMCs defined donor CMV status by CD4+ IFNgamma. CD8 T cells were positively selected from what remained after CD4 positive selection. The CDR3 is made up of 12 amino acids. V was trimmed by 5 bases and J by 5 bases, leaving 7 bases between them. The sample consisted of central memory CD8+ T cells from blood. The V and J genes are TRBV12-3 or TRBV12-4 and TRBJ2-1; unclear D gene. This TCR was sampled from a human donor in good health. CDR3 amino acids: CASSPQDNEQFF. CDR3 nucleotide sequence: TGTGCCAGCAGTCCTCAAGACAATGAGCAGTTCTTC.